These 27 T cell receptor beta chains share one sample of origin, sequenced in a study of T-cell memory formation after mild COVID-19. TCRdb reanalysed the 5' RACE reads using MiXCR and keeps one entry per CDR3 protein. Counted here are about 560,000 distinct CDR3 sequences, more than 15% occurring once; the ten biggest clones make up around 13%. The sequenced sample consisted of PBMCs or a T cell subset sorted from them (not recorded which). The receptors come from an adult woman who had mild COVID-19 (a few samples of this study predate the infection). Cell type and time point are not known.

This clonotype was seen a few times. This rearrangement joins TRBV5-1 to TRBJ1-2; TRBD1 is a possible D gene (6 bases). Germline CDR1 and CDR2: SGHRS and YFSETQ. The V end lost 1 base, the J end lost 0 bases, and 16 bases lay between the germline ends. The CDR3 covers 17 residues. CDR3 bases: TGCGCCAGCAGCTTGACCCACGGACAGCCAGCTAACTATGGCTACACCTTC. Its protein product is CASSLTHGQPANYGYTF.

This clonotype was detected many times. The chain couples TRBV10-3 to TRBJ2-7; D gene uncertain. The V and J ends lost 1 base and 3 bases respectively, with 4 bases between them. The CDR3 has 12 amino acids. Per germline, CDR1 ENHRY and CDR2 SYGVKD. CDR3 protein: CAISEFSYEQYF. DNA for the CDR3: TGTGCCATCAGTGAGTTTAGCTACGAGCAGTACTTC.

This clonotype has a handful of counts. The CDR3, as DNA: TGCGCCAGCAGCTACCCCCCGGGGCGATTCAGAGATACGCAGTATTTT. Protein: CASSYPPGRFRDTQYF. This rearrangement joins TRBV4-1 to TRBJ2-3; D tentatively reads TRBD1 or TRBD2 (5 bases each). Between the trimmed V and J ends, which lost 5 bases and 5 bases, there was a span of 20 bases. This CDR3 is 16 amino acids long. CDR1 is MGHRA and CDR2 is YSYEKL in the germline V gene.

This chain joins TRBV19 and TRBJ2-2; 13 bases fit TRBD2. CDR3 length: 18 residues. With 5 bases clipped from V and 0 bases from J, the junction kept 6 bases outside the gene matches. Per germline, CDR1 LNHDA and CDR2 SQIVND (reference sequence). The CDR3 DNA sequence: TGTGCCAGTAGTCCCCCGGGACTAGCGGGATCGAACACCGGGGAGCTGTTTTTT. Translated, it gives CASSPPGLAGSNTGELFF.

This clonotype turned up a few times. The chain uses TRBV6-5 and TRBJ1-5; 8 bases match TRBD1. The CDR3 has 15 residues. The germline gives CDR1 MNHEY, CDR2 SVGAGI. Unmatched junction bases numbered 8, after V lost 6 bases and J lost 4 bases. This CDR3 is CASRQDRGENQPQHF. As DNA, the CDR3 is TGTGCCAGCAGGCAAGACAGGGGCGAAAATCAGCCCCAGCATTTT.

The table lists this clonotype with a count of one. The chain uses TRBV4-1 and TRBJ2-7; perhaps D is TRBD1 or TRBD2 (5 bases each). Germline values: CDR1 MGHRA, CDR2 YSYEKL. The CDR3 sequence is 18 residues long. V gave up 4 bases and J gave up 2 bases, with 24 bases separating them. CDR3 bases: TGCGCCAGCAGCCGTGTTCCTAGGCGGTTGGAGGACACCTACGAGCAGTACTTC. Translating gives CASSRVPRRLEDTYEQYF.

The rearrangement joins TRBV5-5 to TRBJ2-1, with 7 positions matching TRBD2. This CDR3 is built from 14 residues. Trimming at V came to 2 bases and at J to 6 bases, leaving 5 bases not matched to a gene. Germline values: CDR1 SGHKS, CDR2 YYEKEE (reference sequence). CDR3 in amino acids: CASSFGGGPNEQFF. CDR3 nucleotide sequence: TGTGCCAGCAGCTTCGGGGGAGGGCCCAATGAGCAGTTCTTC.

The chain employs TRBV7-2 and TRBJ2-7; 7 bases align to TRBD1. The CDR3 sequence is 15 residues long. V trimming: 4 bases; J trimming: 0 bases; junction bases outside the gene matches: 6. Germline V gene sequence: CDR1 SGHTA, CDR2 FQGNSA. The CDR3 protein is CASSSYTGDSYEQYF. The CDR3 nucleotides read TGTGCCAGCAGCTCCTACACAGGGGACTCCTACGAGCAGTACTTC. The full variable domain, rest sourced from reference TRBV7-2 and TRBJ2-7, is GAGVSQSPSNKVTEKGKDVELRCDPISGHTALYWYRQSLGQGLEFLIYFQGNSAPDKSGLPSDRFSAERTGGSVSTLTIQRTQQEDSAVYLCASSSYTGDSYEQYFGPGTRLTVT.

This rearrangement joins TRBV11-2 to TRBJ1-1, with D uncertain. Germline CDR1 and CDR2: SGHAT and FQNNGV. The CDR3 extends over 12 amino acids. V was clipped by 6 bases and J by 8 bases, with 13 bases between them. The CDR3 DNA follows: TGTGCCAGCAGGCAAGCGGGTCCAGAAGCTTTCTTT. Its protein product is CASRQAGPEAFF.

The rearrangement uses TRBV6-2 or TRBV6-3 and TRBJ2-5; unclear D gene. Trimming removed 6 bases at V and 3 bases at J, with 17 bases between. This CDR3 has 15 residues. The germline CDR1 and CDR2 sequences are MNHEY and SVGEGT. The CDR3 sequence is CASSRIDRVEETQYF. For the CDR3, the DNA is TGTGCCAGCAGCCGGATTGACCGGGTGGAAGAGACCCAGTACTTC.

This clonotype was detected only a few times. The chain employs TRBV10-3 and TRBJ2-1; 11 positions agree with TRBD2. Trimming cost V 4 bases and J 8 bases; bases outside gene matches: 13. This CDR3 spans 17 amino acids. CDR1 and CDR2 from the germline V gene are ENHRY and SYGVKD. CDR3 amino acids: CAISGGLAGGTLDEQFF. The CDR3 DNA follows: TGTGCCATCAGTGGGGGGCTAGCGGGAGGAACGTTGGATGAGCAGTTCTTC.

This chain links TRBV19 with TRBJ2-2; 12 bases map to TRBD1. The V gene end was trimmed by 6 bases and the J gene end by 5 bases; junction bases not matched to a gene: 10. The CDR3 covers 17 residues. The germline V gene has CDR1 LNHDA and CDR2 SQIVND (reference sequence). CDR3 nucleotide sequence: TGTGCCAGTAGCACCGGGACAGGGGGCTTTCGAACCGGGGAGCTGTTTTTT. Its protein is CASSTGTGGFRTGELFF.

The chain couples TRBV11-3 to TRBJ2-7, with TRBD2 matching over 7 bases. CDR1 and CDR2 (germline): SGHNT, YENEEA. The CDR3 contains 14 residues. Losses at the gene ends were 5 bases for V and 5 bases for J; bases not matched to a gene: 9. CDR3 residues: CASSRGGGADEQYF. CDR3 bases: TGTGCCAGCAGCCGCGGGGGAGGGGCGGACGAGCAGTACTTC.

A few counts support this clonotype. CDR3 protein: CASSPRGTGSSPLHF. CDR3 coding DNA: TGTGCCAGCAGCCCGAGGGGGACAGGCAGCTCACCCCTCCACTTT. This chain links TRBV7-8 with TRBJ1-6; TRBD1 aligns across 8 bases. The CDR3 covers 15 residues. Germline assignment: CDR1 SGHVS and CDR2 FQNEAQ. V shed 5 bases and J 10 bases; nucleotides not matched to a gene: 10.

This chain connects TRBV7-8 to TRBJ1-2; D is perhaps TRBD1 (6 bases). CDR1 and CDR2 (germline): SGHVS, FQNEAQ. The CDR3 runs 14 residues. The ends were cut back, 4 bases at V and 4 bases at J, with 13 bases in the middle. This CDR3 is CASSSPQDSYGYTF. CDR3 coding DNA: TGTGCCAGCAGCTCACCTCAGGACAGCTATGGCTACACCTTC.

The chain has TRBV7-9 and TRBJ2-7; 9 nucleotides agree with TRBD1. J lost 2 bases, V lost 2 bases, and 7 bases had no gene match. The CDR3 is made up of 16 amino acids. Germline lookup yields CDR1 SEHNR and CDR2 FQNEAQ (reference sequence). The DNA for the CDR3 is TGTGCCAGCAGCTTACGGAATAACAGGGGGCCCTACGAGCAGTACTTC. Translating it yields CASSLRNNRGPYEQYF.

This clonotype has just a few counts. The rearrangement joins TRBV4-1 to TRBJ2-3, with 13 bases identical to TRBD2. The V gene end was trimmed by 1 base and the J gene end by 5 bases; junction bases not matched to a gene: 6. Germline V gives CDR1 MGHRA, CDR2 YSYEKL. The length of the CDR3 is 17 residues. CDR3 residues: CASSQGQLAGGQDTQYF. The CDR3 coding sequence is TGCGCCAGCAGCCAAGGCCAACTAGCGGGGGGGCAAGATACGCAGTATTTT.

The chain carries TRBV24-1 and TRBJ2-1; D is possibly TRBD1 (5 bases). CDR3 length: 16 residues. V dropped 1 base and J dropped 4 bases, with 13 bases sitting between them. The V gene's germline CDR1 is KGHDR and CDR2 SFDVKD. The CDR3 protein is CATSDFDSPLYNEQFF. CDR3 bases: TGTGCCACCAGTGATTTTGACAGCCCTCTGTACAATGAGCAGTTCTTC.

J is TRBJ1-1 and V is TRBV5-5, with D unclear. CDR1 is SGHKS and CDR2 is YYEKEE in the germline V gene (reference sequence). Trimming removed 4 bases at V and 1 base at J, with 11 bases between. CDR3 size: 14 residues. The CDR3 loop reads CASSRMEGNTEAFF. The CDR3 nucleotides read TGTGCCAGCAGCCGCATGGAAGGGAACACTGAAGCTTTCTTT.

This sequence joins TRBV6-2 or TRBV6-3 and TRBJ1-1; 7 bases are shared with TRBD1. The CDR3 sequence is 13 residues long. The J segment lost 1 base and the V segment lost 8 bases, leaving 4 bases of the junction unmatched. Germline V gene data show CDR1 as MNHEY and CDR2 as SVGEGT. The CDR3 is CASGKGANTEAFF. As DNA, the CDR3 is TGTGCCAGCGGAAAGGGGGCGAACACTGAAGCTTTCTTT.

This chain connects TRBV10-3 to TRBJ2-3; D may be TRBD1 or TRBD2 (5 bases each). From germline, CDR1 is ENHRY and CDR2 SYGVKD. This CDR3 spans 13 amino acids. The germline V and J ends were trimmed by 10 bases and 3 bases, with 14 bases remaining between them. CDR3 sequence (DNA): TGTGCCAGCCGGGACCCGGCGACAGATACGCAGTATTTT. Its protein is CASRDPATDTQYF.

This chain connects TRBV12-3 or TRBV12-4 to TRBJ1-1, with D hard to call. This CDR3 has 13 residues. V shed 8 bases and J shed 1 base, with 11 bases lying between them. The CDR3 nucleotides read TGTGCCAGCTGCCCCCCCACGAACACTGAAGCTTTCTTT. Protein: CASCPPTNTEAFF.

This clonotype was counted at least ten times. The gene calls are TRBV5-1 and TRBJ1-1, with TRBD1 matching over 12 bases. The germline CDR1 and CDR2 sequences are SGHRS and YFSETQ. V was pared by 4 bases and J by 4 bases, with 2 bases of the junction left unmatched. The CDR3 loop spans 14 amino acids. For the CDR3, the DNA is TGCGCCAGCAGCCCGGGACAGGGGGCCACTGAAGCTTTCTTT. Translation gives CASSPGQGATEAFF.

The rearrangement uses TRBV12-3 or TRBV12-4 and TRBJ2-2; a weak D match, TRBD2 (5 bases). V lost 6 bases and J 4 bases, leaving 18 bases between the germline ends. The CDR3 extends over 16 amino acids. The CDR3 sequence: CASSPWTPDGTGELFF. CDR3 nucleotide sequence: TGTGCCAGCAGCCCCTGGACTCCCGATGGCACCGGGGAGCTGTTTTTT.

This clonotype appeared many times. The CDR3 DNA reads as TGCAGCGTTGAACCGGGACTAGCGGGAGTGAGCTCCTACAATGAGCAGTTCTTC. This translates into CSVEPGLAGVSSYNEQFF. The J gene is TRBJ2-1, the V gene TRBV29-1, with TRBD2 matching 14 bases. The ends lost 2 bases at V and 0 bases at J; junction bases unmatched: 6. The V gene's germline CDR1 is SQVTM and CDR2 ANQGSEA. This CDR3 spans 18 amino acids.

This clonotype was counted between two and nine times. The chain links TRBV7-6 to TRBJ2-5; TRBD2 matches 9 bases. V was pared by 5 bases and J by 5 bases, with 9 bases of the junction left unmatched. Germline lookup yields CDR1 SGHVS and CDR2 FNYEAQ. The CDR3 sequence is 15 residues long. The CDR3 is CASSPLGLAMETQYF. The CDR3 DNA sequence: TGTGCCAGCAGCCCCTTGGGACTAGCAATGGAGACCCAGTACTTC.

A few counts support this clonotype. The V gene is TRBV7-2, the J gene TRBJ2-3; 7 bases map to TRBD2. After removal of 2 bases from V and 2 bases from J, the junction contained 7 bases not matched to a gene. CDR1 and CDR2 from the germline V gene are SGHTA and FQGNSA. This CDR3 spans 16 amino acids. CDR3 sequence reads: CASSLRLAVSTDTQYF. CDR3 sequence (DNA): TGTGCCAGCAGCTTAAGGCTAGCGGTCTCCACAGATACGCAGTATTTT. The whole variable domain, filled in from reference TRBV7-2 and TRBJ2-3, reads GAGVSQSPSNKVTEKGKDVELRCDPISGHTALYWYRQSLGQGLEFLIYFQGNSAPDKSGLPSDRFSAERTGGSVSTLTIQRTQQEDSAVYLCASSLRLAVSTDTQYFGPGTRLTVL.